The following is a T cell receptor beta chain sequence with its context. These data are taken from a study of identical twins. MiXCR, run by TCRdb on the 5' RACE reads, gives a single entry per CDR3 protein. The data hold hundreds of thousands of distinct CDR3 sequences, with 20% to 30% observed a single time. Trimming removed 1 base from V and 0 bases from J; junction bases left unmatched: 10. Germline-derived CDR1 and CDR2 are SGDLS and YYNGEE. The length of the CDR3 is 17 residues. These same records also appear under a second study, on T cells expressing NK-cell markers. From that study: The sequencing cohort of eight donors included seven HCMV-seropositive individuals and one seronegative individual. Restricting sorting to alpha-beta TCR T cells was achieved in several experiments by an anti-gamma-delta TCR antibody.

V is TRBV9 and J is TRBJ2-7; 7 bases line up with TRBD2. Sample: CD4+ T cells sorted from blood. This sequence was found in a woman aged 18-29 years in good health. The CDR3 is CASSVCPPGLHSYEQYF. The CDR3 DNA reads as TGTGCCAGCAGCGTATGTCCACCGGGACTACACTCCTACGAGCAGTACTTC.